The clone carrying this T cell receptor beta chain was recorded at least ten times. Molecular barcoding with unique molecular identifiers was used for the TCRbeta library. Via MiXCR, TCRdb re-called the PCR reads, giving one row per CDR3 protein. This sample yields 200,000 to 250,000 distinct CDR3 sequences, of which roughly a tenth are seen a single time; around 6% belongs to the top ten. CDR1 and CDR2 (germline): LGHNA, YSLEER. This CDR3 has 14 residues. Trimming cost V 0 bases and J 3 bases, with 6 bases left between them. This sample was taken from a study of T-cell reconstitution after alpha-beta-depleted transplantation in children.

Here the sequenced sample was PBMCs from the stem cell graft donor, taken from the stem cell graft. This chain joins TRBV4-3 and TRBJ2-1; no definite D call. The sequence derives from a human donor who donated a stem cell graft to a child with acute lymphoblastic leukemia. For the CDR3, the DNA is TGCGCCAGCAGCCAAGATATCAACTACAATGAGCAGTTCTTC. Protein product: CASSQDINYNEQFF.